The sample holds a few counts of the clone carrying this TCR beta chain. Its matching antigen is unknown. The data were taken from a study of T cell responses to AZD1222 COVID-19 vaccine. Pooled together were second doses at about 4 or about 12 weeks. Data came from immunoSEQ multiplex PCR; TCRdb stores just in-frame clones and leaves some out. This sample has about 150,000 clones; about 92% occur once, and the top ten carry 2.5% to 3.5%. Study results and limitations: Clonal diversity was possibly underestimated; the donors were predominantly white British and more often female. Receipt of two AZD1222 doses was followed by a rise in Spike-specific TCR breadth and depth. Nearly half of spike-specific TCRs reportedly target unmutated variant regions.

Looked up from germline, CDR1 is MNHEY and CDR2 is SVGAGI. This CDR3 is built from 14 residues. V lost 7 bases and J 5 bases, leaving 17 bases between the germline ends. The chain joins TRBV6-5 to TRBJ2-5, with D possibly being TRBD2 (6 bases). This clonotype originated in an adult who received the AZD1222 COVID-19 vaccine. Sequenced material: peripheral blood, taken 28 days after the second AZD1222 dose. CDR3 coding DNA: TGTGCCAGCAATCTCCGGGGAGGCGAGGAGACCCAGTACTTC. It is translated as CASNLRGGEETQYF.